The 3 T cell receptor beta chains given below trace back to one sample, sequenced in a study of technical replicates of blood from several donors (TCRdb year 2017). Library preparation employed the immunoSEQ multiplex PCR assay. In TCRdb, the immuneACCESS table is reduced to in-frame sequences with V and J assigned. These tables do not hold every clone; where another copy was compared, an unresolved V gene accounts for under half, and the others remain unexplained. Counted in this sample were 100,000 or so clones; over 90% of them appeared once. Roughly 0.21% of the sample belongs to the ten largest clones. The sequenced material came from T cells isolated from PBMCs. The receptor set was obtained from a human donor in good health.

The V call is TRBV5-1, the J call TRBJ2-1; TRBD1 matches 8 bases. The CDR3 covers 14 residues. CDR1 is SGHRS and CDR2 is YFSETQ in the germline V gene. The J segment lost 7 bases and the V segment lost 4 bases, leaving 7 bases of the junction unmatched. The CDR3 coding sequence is TGCGCCAGCAGCCTCGGGACAGGAGGAAATGAGCAGTTCTTC. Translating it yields CASSLGTGGNEQFF.

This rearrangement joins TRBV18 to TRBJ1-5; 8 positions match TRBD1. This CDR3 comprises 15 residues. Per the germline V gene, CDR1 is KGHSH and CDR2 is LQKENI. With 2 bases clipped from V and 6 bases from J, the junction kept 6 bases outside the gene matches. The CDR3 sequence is CASSPGQGKGQPQHF. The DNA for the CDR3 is TGTGCCAGCTCACCAGGACAGGGAAAAGGTCAGCCCCAGCATTTT.

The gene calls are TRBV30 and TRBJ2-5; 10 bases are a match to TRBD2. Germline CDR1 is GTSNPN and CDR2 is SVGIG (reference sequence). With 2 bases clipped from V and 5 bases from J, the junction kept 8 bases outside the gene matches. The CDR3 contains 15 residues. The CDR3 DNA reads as TGTGCCTGGAGTTTAGCGGGGGGAAAGCGGGAGACCCAGTACTTC. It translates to CAWSLAGGKRETQYF.